The 17 T cell receptor beta chains given below trace back to one sample, sequenced in a study of CD8 T cells in ankylosing spondylitis. TCRdb processed the 5' RACE reads anew with MiXCR; each CDR3 protein has one entry. The profile shows 150,000 to 200,000 distinct CDR3 sequences, approximately 20% of them singletons. Sequenced input: blood, either unsorted or a sorted T cell fraction (not recorded which). Every receptor here comes from a male donor with ankylosing spondylitis or in good health (not recorded which).

This chain joins TRBV28 and TRBJ2-6; D call uncertain. CDR1 is MDHEN and CDR2 is SYDVKM in the germline V gene. Trimming removed 1 base at V and 0 bases at J, with 13 bases between. This CDR3 has 18 amino acids. The CDR3 spells CASSLFLAGSSGANVLTF. The CDR3 DNA reads as TGTGCCAGCAGTTTATTCCTTGCCGGATCCTCTGGGGCCAACGTCCTGACTTTC.

The chain uses TRBV2 and TRBJ1-2, with D uncertain. Germline V gene data show CDR1 as SNHLY and CDR2 as FYNNEI. Between the trimmed V and J ends, which lost 10 bases and 7 bases, there was a span of 13 bases. The CDR3 sequence is 11 residues long. CDR3: CATSMGFGYTF. CDR3 coding DNA: TGTGCCACCAGCATGGGTTTTGGCTACACCTTC.

This clonotype was seen repeatedly, ten times or more. The chain carries TRBV12-3 or TRBV12-4 and TRBJ1-2, with D possibly matching TRBD1 (5 bases). Trimming took 5 bases from V and 5 from J, leaving 18 bases between them. This CDR3 has 15 amino acids. The CDR3 reads CASSPGGRNWYGYTF. In DNA, the CDR3 is TGTGCCAGCAGTCCCGGGGGGAGGAATTGGTATGGCTACACCTTC.

Note on this clonotype: With a much larger clone just one base away, this may be a read error. The J gene is TRBJ2-7, the V gene TRBV27, with TRBD2 matching over 8 bases. Germline CDR1 and CDR2: MNHEY and SMNVEV (reference sequence). The CDR3 is made up of 14 amino acids. CDR3 bases: TGTGCCAGCAGCAGCGGGAGAGGCTTTTGGGAGCAGTGCTTC. It specifies CASSSGRGFWEQCF.

The chain couples TRBV4-1 to TRBJ2-1; possibly TRBD2 for D (5 bases). V was cut by 2 bases and J by 0 bases, with 8 bases left in between. The germline gives CDR1 MGHRA, CDR2 YSYEKL. This CDR3 region has 15 residues. The CDR3 reads CASSQRAVSYNEQFF. Written as DNA, the CDR3 is TGCGCCAGCAGCCAACGAGCGGTCTCCTACAATGAGCAGTTCTTC.

At least ten counts were recorded for this clonotype. The chain recombines TRBV20-1 with TRBJ2-3; the match to TRBD2 covers 10 bases. Germline V gives CDR1 DFQATT, CDR2 SNEGSKA (reference sequence). Trimming took 3 bases from V and 7 from J; bases not matched to a gene: 4. The CDR3 runs 13 residues. CDR3: CSARLAGAYTQYF. The CDR3 coding sequence is TGCAGTGCTAGGCTAGCGGGAGCATATACGCAGTATTTT.

This clonotype was picked up many times. The CDR3 is CSARPGLAGDVSNTGELFF. The CDR3 region has the DNA TGCAGTGCTAGACCGGGACTAGCGGGAGATGTTTCGAACACCGGGGAGCTGTTTTTT. The chain links TRBV20-1 to TRBJ2-2; 14 bases agree with TRBD2. After removal of 2 bases from V and 0 bases from J, the junction contained 8 bases not matched to a gene. The germline CDR1 and CDR2 sequences are DFQATT and SNEGSKA (reference sequence). This CDR3 region has 19 residues.

Note on this clonotype: Possible read error: a much larger clone is one base away. V and J are TRBV12-3 or TRBV12-4 and TRBJ1-3; D gene unclear. CDR3 length: 10 amino acids. CDR3 coding DNA: TGTACCAGTGGGGGAAACACCATATATTTT. This gives the protein CTSGGNTIYF.

This chain uses TRBV19 with TRBJ2-7; 7 positions match TRBD2. J gave up 4 bases and V 3 bases, and 9 bases lay outside the gene matches. Germline lookup yields CDR1 LNHDA and CDR2 SQIVND (reference sequence). The CDR3 totals 15 residues. Here the CDR3 reads CASSIGLGDKYEQYF. In DNA, the CDR3 is TGTGCCAGTAGTATCGGACTAGGCGATAAGTACGAGCAGTACTTC.

This clonotype has a count of ten or more. The genes are TRBV5-1 and TRBJ2-1, with D perhaps TRBD1 or TRBD2 (5 bases each). V dropped 7 bases and J dropped 4 bases, with 18 bases sitting between them. The CDR3 covers 15 residues. Germline assignment: CDR1 SGHRS and CDR2 YFSETQ. CDR3 DNA sequence: TGCGCCAGCGGGACCGGGAATGAGGTATACAATGAGCAGTTCTTC. Translated: CASGTGNEVYNEQFF.

This clonotype has more than one count but fewer than ten. The chain combines TRBV11-1 with TRBJ2-1; 8 nucleotides align to TRBD2. The CDR3 covers 18 residues. Unmatched junction bases numbered 14, after V lost 5 bases and J lost 2 bases. Germline V CDR1 and CDR2: SGHAT, FQDESV (reference sequence). The CDR3: CASSPLPGREMPYNEQFF. The CDR3 DNA sequence: TGTGCCAGCAGCCCTCTACCCGGGAGGGAGATGCCCTACAATGAGCAGTTCTTC.

This chain connects TRBV20-1 to TRBJ2-7, with 7 bases that match TRBD2. The length of the CDR3 is 13 residues. Germline-derived CDR1 and CDR2 are DFQATT and SNEGSKA (reference sequence). The J segment lost 0 bases and the V segment lost 6 bases, leaving 5 bases of the junction unmatched. CDR3 protein: CSAWSGASYEQYF. DNA for the CDR3: TGCAGTGCCTGGAGCGGGGCCTCCTACGAGCAGTACTTC.

This clonotype came up many times. The CDR3 region is CASSLLYTDTQYF. CDR3 sequence (DNA): TGCGCCAGCAGCTTGCTCTACACAGATACGCAGTATTTT. The chain uses TRBV5-1 and TRBJ2-3; D unresolved. V gave up 1 base and J gave up 2 bases, with 5 bases separating them. This CDR3 contains 13 residues. In germline, CDR1 is SGHRS, CDR2 YFSETQ.

This clonotype showed up just a few times. The J gene is TRBJ2-2, the V gene TRBV27; TRBD2 aligns across 10 bases. Trimming at V came to 6 bases and at J to 5 bases, leaving 6 bases not matched to a gene. The CDR3 contains 15 residues. Germline CDR1 reads MNHEY; CDR2 reads SMNVEV (reference sequence). CDR3 amino acids: CASRTASGSTGELFF. The DNA of the CDR3 is TGTGCCAGCAGAACTGCTAGCGGGAGTACCGGGGAGCTGTTTTTT.

The table lists this clonotype with many counts. The V call is TRBV11-2, the J call TRBJ1-1; 10 nucleotides align to TRBD1. Germline assignment: CDR1 SGHAT and CDR2 FQNNGV. Unmatched junction bases numbered 7, after V lost 5 bases and J lost 1 base. CDR3 size: 16 residues. The CDR3 region is CASSPARTGGNTEAFF. The CDR3 DNA follows: TGTGCCAGCAGCCCGGCCCGGACAGGGGGGAACACTGAAGCTTTCTTT.

This clonotype was seen more than once but under ten times. The CDR3 is CASSLVAGVVLSSGNTIYF. The CDR3 DNA sequence: TGTGCCAGCAGCTTAGTTGCAGGGGTCGTATTGAGCTCTGGAAACACCATATATTTT. The V gene is TRBV11-2, the J gene TRBJ1-3, with D possibly matching TRBD1 (6 bases). CDR3 length: 19 amino acids. Germline CDR1 is SGHAT and CDR2 is FQNNGV. Trimming stripped 1 base from V and 0 bases from J, with 19 bases between.

Ten or more counts support this clonotype. The chain joins TRBV20-1 to TRBJ1-3, with a weak D call TRBD1 (5 bases). With 5 bases removed from V and 2 bases from J, the gap between germline ends came to 10 bases. The germline gives CDR1 DFQATT, CDR2 SNEGSKA (reference sequence). This CDR3 comprises 13 residues. CDR3 protein: CSAGAGPGNTIYF. CDR3 sequence (DNA): TGCAGTGCTGGGGCAGGGCCTGGAAACACCATATATTTT.